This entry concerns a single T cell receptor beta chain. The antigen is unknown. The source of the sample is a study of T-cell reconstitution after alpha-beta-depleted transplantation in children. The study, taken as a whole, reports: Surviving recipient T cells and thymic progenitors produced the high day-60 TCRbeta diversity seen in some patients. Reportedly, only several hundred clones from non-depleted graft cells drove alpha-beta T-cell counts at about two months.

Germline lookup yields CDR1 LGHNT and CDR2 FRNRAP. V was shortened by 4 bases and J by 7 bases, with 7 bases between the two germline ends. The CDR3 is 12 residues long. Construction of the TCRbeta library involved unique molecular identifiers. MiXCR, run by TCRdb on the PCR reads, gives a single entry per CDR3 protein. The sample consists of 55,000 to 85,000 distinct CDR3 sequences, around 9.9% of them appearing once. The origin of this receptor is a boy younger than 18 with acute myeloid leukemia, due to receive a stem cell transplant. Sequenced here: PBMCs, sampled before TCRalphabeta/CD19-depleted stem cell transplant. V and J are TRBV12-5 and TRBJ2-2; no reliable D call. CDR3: CASGSDGGELFF. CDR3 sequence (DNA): TGTGCTAGTGGTTCTGACGGCGGGGAGCTGTTTTTT.